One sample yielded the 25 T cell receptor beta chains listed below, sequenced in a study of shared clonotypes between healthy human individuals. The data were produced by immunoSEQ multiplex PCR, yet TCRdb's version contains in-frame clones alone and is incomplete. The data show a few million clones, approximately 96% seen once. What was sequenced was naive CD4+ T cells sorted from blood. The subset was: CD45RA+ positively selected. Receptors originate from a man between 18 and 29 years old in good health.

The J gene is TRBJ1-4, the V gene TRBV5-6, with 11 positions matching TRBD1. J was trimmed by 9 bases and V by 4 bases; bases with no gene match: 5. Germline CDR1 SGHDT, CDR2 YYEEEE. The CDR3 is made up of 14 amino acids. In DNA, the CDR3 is TGTGCCAGCAGCCCCGGGACAGGGGGGAAAAAACTGTTTTTT. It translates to CASSPGTGGKKLFF.

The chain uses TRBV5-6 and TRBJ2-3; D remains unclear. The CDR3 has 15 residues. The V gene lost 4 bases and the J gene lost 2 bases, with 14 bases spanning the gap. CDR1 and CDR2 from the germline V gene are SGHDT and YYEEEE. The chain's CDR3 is CASSPLRWDTDTQYF. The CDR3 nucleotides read TGTGCCAGCAGCCCCTTGCGGTGGGACACAGATACGCAGTATTTT.

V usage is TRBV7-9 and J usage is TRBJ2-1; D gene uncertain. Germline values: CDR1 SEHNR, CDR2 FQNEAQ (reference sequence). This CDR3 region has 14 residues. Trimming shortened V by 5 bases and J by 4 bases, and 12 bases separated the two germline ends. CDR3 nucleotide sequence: TGTGCCAGCAGCCCCTCCAAACCTTACAATGAGCAGTTCTTC. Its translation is CASSPSKPYNEQFF.

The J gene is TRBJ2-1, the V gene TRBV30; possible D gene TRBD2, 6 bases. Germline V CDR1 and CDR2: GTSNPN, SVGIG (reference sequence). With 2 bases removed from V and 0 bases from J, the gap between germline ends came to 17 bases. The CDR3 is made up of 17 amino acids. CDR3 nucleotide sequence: TGTGCCTGGAGTTTTAAGGGGCGGGGCAGCTCCTACAATGAGCAGTTCTTC. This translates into CAWSFKGRGSSYNEQFF.

The CDR3 bases are TGTGCCAGCTCACCAGTACAGGCGCTTACCTACGAGCAGTACTTC. Translating it yields CASSPVQALTYEQYF. The chain uses TRBV18 and TRBJ2-7; D might be TRBD1 (5 bases). Trimming removed 2 bases at V and 2 bases at J, with 13 bases between. This CDR3 contains 15 residues. CDR1 and CDR2 (germline): KGHSH, LQKENI.

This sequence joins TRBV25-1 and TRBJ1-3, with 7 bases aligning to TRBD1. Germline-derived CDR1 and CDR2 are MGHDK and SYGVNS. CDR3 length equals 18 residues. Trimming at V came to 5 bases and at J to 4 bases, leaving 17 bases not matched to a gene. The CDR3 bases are TGTGCCAGCAGTCCTTGGCCTTCTTCGACAGGGAGAGGAAACACCATATATTTT. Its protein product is CASSPWPSSTGRGNTIYF.

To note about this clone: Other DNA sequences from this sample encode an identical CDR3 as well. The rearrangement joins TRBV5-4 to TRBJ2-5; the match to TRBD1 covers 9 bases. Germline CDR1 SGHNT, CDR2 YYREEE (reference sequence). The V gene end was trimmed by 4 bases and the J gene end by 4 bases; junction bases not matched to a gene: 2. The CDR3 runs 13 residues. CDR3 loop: CASSLTGGETQYF. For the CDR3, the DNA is TGTGCCAGCAGCCTGACAGGGGGAGAGACCCAGTACTTC. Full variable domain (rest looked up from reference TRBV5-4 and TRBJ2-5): ETGVTQSPTHLIKTRGQQVTLRCSSQSGHNTVSWYQQALGQGPQFIFQYYREEENGRGNFPPRFSGLQFPNYSSELNVNALELDDSALYLCASSLTGGETQYFGPGTRLLVL.

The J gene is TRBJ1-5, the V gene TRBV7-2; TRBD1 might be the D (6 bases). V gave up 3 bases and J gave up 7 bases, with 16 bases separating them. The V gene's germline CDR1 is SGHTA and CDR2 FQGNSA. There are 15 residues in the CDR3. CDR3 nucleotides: TGTGCCAGCAGCTTTCGGGGGCTGGGGGAACAGCCCCAGCATTTT. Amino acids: CASSFRGLGEQPQHF. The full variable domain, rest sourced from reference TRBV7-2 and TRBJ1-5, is GAGVSQSPSNKVTEKGKDVELRCDPISGHTALYWYRQSLGQGLEFLIYFQGNSAPDKSGLPSDRFSAERTGGSVSTLTIQRTQQEDSAVYLCASSFRGLGEQPQHFGDGTRLSIL.

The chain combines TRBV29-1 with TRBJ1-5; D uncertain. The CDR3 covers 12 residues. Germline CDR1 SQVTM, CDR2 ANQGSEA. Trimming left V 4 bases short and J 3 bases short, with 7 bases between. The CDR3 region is CSVGHTNQPQHF. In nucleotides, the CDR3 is TGCAGCGTTGGTCACACCAATCAGCCCCAGCATTTT.

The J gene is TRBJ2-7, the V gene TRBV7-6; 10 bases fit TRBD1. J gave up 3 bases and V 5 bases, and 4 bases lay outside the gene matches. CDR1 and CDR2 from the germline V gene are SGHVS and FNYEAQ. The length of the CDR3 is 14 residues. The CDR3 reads CASSPGTGDYEQYF. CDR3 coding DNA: TGTGCCAGCAGCCCCGGGACAGGGGACTACGAGCAGTACTTC.

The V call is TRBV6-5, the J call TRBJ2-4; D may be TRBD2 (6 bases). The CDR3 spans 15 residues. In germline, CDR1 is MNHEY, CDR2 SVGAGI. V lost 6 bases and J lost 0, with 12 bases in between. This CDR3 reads CASRGGGIAKNIQYF. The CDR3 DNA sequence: TGTGCCAGCAGAGGTGGAGGGATAGCCAAAAACATTCAGTACTTC.

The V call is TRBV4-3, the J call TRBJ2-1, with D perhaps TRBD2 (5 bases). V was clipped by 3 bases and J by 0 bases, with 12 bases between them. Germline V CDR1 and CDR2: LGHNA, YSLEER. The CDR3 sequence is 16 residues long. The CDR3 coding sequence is TGCGCCAGCAGCCAGCAACTTACTAGCTCCTACAATGAGCAGTTCTTC. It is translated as CASSQQLTSSYNEQFF.

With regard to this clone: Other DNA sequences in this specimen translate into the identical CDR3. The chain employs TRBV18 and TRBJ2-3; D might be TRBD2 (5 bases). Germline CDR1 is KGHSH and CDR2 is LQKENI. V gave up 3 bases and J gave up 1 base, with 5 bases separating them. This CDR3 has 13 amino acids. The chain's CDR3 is CASSPGGTDTQYF. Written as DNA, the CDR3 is TGTGCCAGCTCACCCGGGGGCACAGATACGCAGTATTTT.

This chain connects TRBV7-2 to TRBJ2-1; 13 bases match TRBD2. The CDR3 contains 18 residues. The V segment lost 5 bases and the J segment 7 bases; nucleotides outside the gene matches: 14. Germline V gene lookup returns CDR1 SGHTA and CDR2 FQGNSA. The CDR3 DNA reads TGTGCCAGCAGCACCCCCCTAGGCGTGGGACTAGCGGGGAATGAGCAGTTCTTC. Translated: CASSTPLGVGLAGNEQFF.

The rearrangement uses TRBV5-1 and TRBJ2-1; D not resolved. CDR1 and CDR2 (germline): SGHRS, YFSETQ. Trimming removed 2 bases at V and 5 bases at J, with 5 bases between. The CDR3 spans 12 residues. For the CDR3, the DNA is TGCGCCAGCAGCTTTCTAGACAATGAGCAGTTCTTC. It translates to CASSFLDNEQFF.

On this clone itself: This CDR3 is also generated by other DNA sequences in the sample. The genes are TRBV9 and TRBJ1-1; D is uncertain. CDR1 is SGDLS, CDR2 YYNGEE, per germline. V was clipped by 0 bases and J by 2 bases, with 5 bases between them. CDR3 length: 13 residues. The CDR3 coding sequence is TGTGCCAGCAGCGTAGATGGAAACACTGAAGCTTTCTTT. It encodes CASSVDGNTEAFF. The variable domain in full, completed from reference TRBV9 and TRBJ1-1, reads DSGVTQTPKHLITATGQRVTLRCSPRSGDLSVYWYQQSLDQGLQFLIQYYNGEERAKGNILERFSAQQFPDLHSELNLSSLELGDSALYFCASSVDGNTEAFFGQGTRLTVV.

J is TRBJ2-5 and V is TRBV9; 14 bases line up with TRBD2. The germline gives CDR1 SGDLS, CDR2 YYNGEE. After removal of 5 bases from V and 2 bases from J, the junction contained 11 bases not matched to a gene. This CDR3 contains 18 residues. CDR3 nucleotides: TGTGCCAGCAGTCCAACCGGGACTAGCGGGAGATTTCAAGAGACCCAGTACTTC. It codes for CASSPTGTSGRFQETQYF. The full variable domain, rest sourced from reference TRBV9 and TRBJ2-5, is DSGVTQTPKHLITATGQRVTLRCSPRSGDLSVYWYQQSLDQGLQFLIQYYNGEERAKGNILERFSAQQFPDLHSELNLSSLELGDSALYFCASSPTGTSGRFQETQYFGPGTRLLVL.

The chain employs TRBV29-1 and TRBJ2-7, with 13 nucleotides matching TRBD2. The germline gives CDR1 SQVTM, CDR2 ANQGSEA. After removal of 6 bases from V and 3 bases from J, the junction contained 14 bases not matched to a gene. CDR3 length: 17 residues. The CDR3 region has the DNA TGCAGCGTGGGGGGACTAGCGGGAAAGGAGTGGGTCTACGAGCAGTACTTC. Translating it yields CSVGGLAGKEWVYEQYF.

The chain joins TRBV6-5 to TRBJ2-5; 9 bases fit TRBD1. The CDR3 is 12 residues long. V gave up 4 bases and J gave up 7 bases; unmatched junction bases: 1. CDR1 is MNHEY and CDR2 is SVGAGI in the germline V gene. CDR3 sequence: CASSLDRGTQYF. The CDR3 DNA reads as TGTGCCAGCAGTTTGGACAGGGGGACCCAGTACTTC.

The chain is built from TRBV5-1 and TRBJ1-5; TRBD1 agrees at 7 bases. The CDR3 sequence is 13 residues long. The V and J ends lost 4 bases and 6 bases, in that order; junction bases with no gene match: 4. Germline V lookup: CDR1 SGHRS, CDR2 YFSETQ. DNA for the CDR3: TGCGCCAGCAGCCTGACAGGGTTTCAGCCCCAGCATTTT. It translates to CASSLTGFQPQHF.

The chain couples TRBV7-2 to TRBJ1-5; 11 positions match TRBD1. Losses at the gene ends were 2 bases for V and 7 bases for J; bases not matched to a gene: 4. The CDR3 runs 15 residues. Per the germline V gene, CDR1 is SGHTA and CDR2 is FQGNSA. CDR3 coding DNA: TGTGCCAGCAGCTTATGGACAGGGGGCGAACAGCCCCAGCATTTT. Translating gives CASSLWTGGEQPQHF.

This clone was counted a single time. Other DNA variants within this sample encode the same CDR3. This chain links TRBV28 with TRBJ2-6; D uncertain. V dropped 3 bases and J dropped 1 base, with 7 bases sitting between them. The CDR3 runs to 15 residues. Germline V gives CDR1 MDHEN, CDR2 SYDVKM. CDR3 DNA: TGTGCCAGCAGTTTTAAAGGTTCTGGGGCCAACGTCCTGACTTTC. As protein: CASSFKGSGANVLTF.

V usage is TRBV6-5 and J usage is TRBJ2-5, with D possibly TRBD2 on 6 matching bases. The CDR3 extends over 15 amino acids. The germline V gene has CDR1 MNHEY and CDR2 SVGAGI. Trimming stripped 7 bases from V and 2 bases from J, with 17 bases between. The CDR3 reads CASTHGSPQQETQYF. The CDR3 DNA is TGTGCCAGCACCCACGGGAGTCCACAGCAAGAGACCCAGTACTTC.

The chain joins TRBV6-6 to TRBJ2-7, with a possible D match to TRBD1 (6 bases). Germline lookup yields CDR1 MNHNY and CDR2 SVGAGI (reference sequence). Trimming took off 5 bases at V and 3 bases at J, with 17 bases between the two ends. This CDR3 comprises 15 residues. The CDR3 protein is CASSGPSRDNYEQYF. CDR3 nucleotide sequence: TGTGCCAGCAGTGGACCGTCCCGGGACAACTACGAGCAGTACTTC.

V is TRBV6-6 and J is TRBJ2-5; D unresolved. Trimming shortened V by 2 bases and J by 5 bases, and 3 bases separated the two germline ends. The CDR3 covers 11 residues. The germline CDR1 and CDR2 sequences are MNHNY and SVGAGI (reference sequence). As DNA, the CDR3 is TGTGCCAGCAGTTACGTGGAGACCCAGTACTTC. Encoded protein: CASSYVETQYF.